A selection of T cell receptor beta chains follows, all from one sample in a study of T cells in Graves' hyperthyroidism and ophthalmopathy. Using its own MiXCR run on the multiplex PCR reads, TCRdb lists one record per CDR3 protein. The table lists 600,000 to 850,000 distinct CDR3 sequences, roughly a sixth of them singletons. Sequencing used blood. The receptor source for this set is a woman aged 45-60 years with Graves' hyperthyroidism that later progressed to Graves' ophthalmopathy. Both conserved end residues are part of each CDR3. D genes are given only for firm matches. Size values are once, few and many counts, or a class for expanded clones, and some rows have none.

V gene,clone size,D gene,CDR3 length,J gene,CDR3 DNA,CDR3 protein
TRBV4-1,many,.,14,TRBJ1-1,TGCGCCAGCAGCCAAGATCCGGGGACGGTCGAAGCTTTCTTT,CASSQDPGTVEAFF
TRBV10-3,few,TRBD2,17,TRBJ2-5,TGTGCCATCAGTGGATACGCTAGCGGGGGGCACCAAGAGACCCAGTACTTC,CAISGYASGGHQETQYF
TRBV27,.,TRBD1,15,TRBJ1-2,TGTGCCAGCAGTTCCCGGGACAGGGCTAACTATGGCTACACCTTC,CASSSRDRANYGYTF
TRBV2,many,.,15,TRBJ1-6,TGTGCCAGCAACGCTGAGACACGGAGAAATTCACCCCTCCACTTT,CASNAETRRNSPLHF
TRBV29-1,few,.,15,TRBJ2-3,TGCAGCGTTGAGCCAGCAGGCCCTAGCACAGATACGCAGTATTTT,CSVEPAGPSTDTQYF
TRBV7-3,many,.,15,TRBJ1-1,TGTGCCAGCAGCCCTACCAGGCAGGGTGTCGGTGAAGCTTTCTTT,CASSPTRQGVGEAFF
TRBV4-1,.,.,13,TRBJ1-6,TGCGCCAGCAGCCAAGAGACAGGACGATCCCTCCACTTT,CASSQETGRSLHF
TRBV7-2,.,.,17,TRBJ2-3,TGTGCCAGCAGCTTAGAGGGCCTTTGGACAGAAACAGATACGCAGTATTTT,CASSLEGLWTETDTQYF
TRBV7-6,once,.,20,TRBJ1-3,TGTGCCAGCAGCTTAGTCAGGGTGGACCTACCAAACCTTTCTGGAAACACCATATATTTT,CASSLVRVDLPNLSGNTIYF
TRBV6-1,few,TRBD1,14,TRBJ2-7,TGTGCCAGCAGTGCGAGGGACAGGGGGCTAGAGCAGTACTTC,CASSARDRGLEQYF
TRBV20-1,once,TRBD1,13,TRBJ1-5,TGCAGTGCTTCCGGGACAGGGGATCAGCCCCAGCATTTT,CSASGTGDQPQHF
TRBV20-1,many,TRBD2,16,TRBJ2-3,TGCAGTGCTAGGTCCGGGACTAGCGGGGGTGGCGATACGCAGTATTTT,CSARSGTSGGGDTQYF
TRBV7-8,.,.,15,TRBJ2-5,TGTGCCAGCAGCTTATCCTCGGGGGCGGGGAAGACCCAGTACTTC,CASSLSSGAGKTQYF
TRBV7-9,.,.,15,TRBJ2-7,TGTGCCAGCACCTCCTCCCGACTGGAGTCCTACGAGCAGTACTTC,CASTSSRLESYEQYF
TRBV12-3/TRBV12-4,many,TRBD1,15,TRBJ1-1,TGTGCCAGCAGTTTTCTCCGGGACAGGGGGCGAAAAGCTTTCTTT,CASSFLRDRGRKAFF
TRBV7-9,many,.,12,TRBJ2-1,TGTGCCAGCAGCTTAACGGTCGATGAGCAGTTCTTC,CASSLTVDEQFF
TRBV2,.,TRBD1,13,TRBJ1-2,TGTGCCAGCAGTGCCCCAGGGGGAGGCGGCTACACCTTC,CASSAPGGGGYTF
TRBV20-1,many,.,13,TRBJ1-1,TGCAGTGCTAGGACCAGAGGGGGGACTGAAGCTTTCTTT,CSARTRGGTEAFF
TRBV20-1,.,.,15,TRBJ2-3,TGCAGTGCTAGGGTGCTAGCCCTAGCCACAGATACGCAGTATTTT,CSARVLALATDTQYF
TRBV7-9,.,.,14,TRBJ2-7,TGTGCCAGCAGCTTAGTGCGGGGAGCCCACGAGCAGTACTTC,CASSLVRGAHEQYF
TRBV10-3,many,.,13,TRBJ1-5,TGTGCCATCAGTGAGTCGGAGAATCAGCCCCAGCATTTT,CAISESENQPQHF
TRBV12-3/TRBV12-4,few,.,14,TRBJ2-1,TGTGCCAGCAGGGAAGGGGACGGCTTGGGTGAGCAGTTCTTC,CASREGDGLGEQFF
TRBV12-3/TRBV12-4,few,TRBD1,14,TRBJ1-2,TGTGCCAGCACCGACAGGGTTACTAACTATGGCTACACCTTC,CASTDRVTNYGYTF
TRBV11-3,.,TRBD1,15,TRBJ2-3,TGTGCCAGCAGCCCGAGGACAGGGGGCAGAGATACGCAGTATTTT,CASSPRTGGRDTQYF
TRBV6-1,many,TRBD1,16,TRBJ2-2,TGTGCCAGCATTGGACCCGGGACAGGAAACACCGGGGAGCTGTTTTTT,CASIGPGTGNTGELFF
TRBV30,many,.,13,TRBJ1-5,TGTGCCTGGAGTGTAAGGTGGGATCAGCCCCAGCATTTT,CAWSVRWDQPQHF
TRBV12-3/TRBV12-4,many,.,15,TRBJ2-7,TGTGCCAGCAGTTTAGCGTCGGGGTACACCTACGAGCAGTACTTC,CASSLASGYTYEQYF
TRBV3-1,many,.,14,TRBJ2-7,TGTGCCAGCAGCCAAGATCAGGGATTCTACGAGCAGTACTTC,CASSQDQGFYEQYF
TRBV27,.,TRBD2,15,TRBJ2-3,TGTGCCAGCAGTTTATCCGCGGGGGGCTCAAACACGCAGTATTTT,CASSLSAGGSNTQYF
TRBV10-3,.,.,16,TRBJ1-3,TGTGCCATCAGTGGTGTCTCACTACGCTCTGGAAACACCATATATTTT,CAISGVSLRSGNTIYF
TRBV11-2,many,TRBD1,15,TRBJ1-3,TGTGCCAGCAGGAAACGGGGACAGGGTCGAAACACCATATATTTT,CASRKRGQGRNTIYF
TRBV5-1,few,.,15,TRBJ2-4,TGCGCCAGCAGCTTGAACAGATTAGCCAAAAACATTCAGTACTTC,CASSLNRLAKNIQYF
TRBV20-1,many,.,13,TRBJ1-1,TGCAGTGCTAGGAGGTCCCTGAACACTGAAGCTTTCTTT,CSARRSLNTEAFF
TRBV7-9,.,.,14,TRBJ1-2,TGTGCCAGCAGCTTACCAGGGGTGGACTATGGCTACACCTTC,CASSLPGVDYGYTF
TRBV9,many,TRBD1,13,TRBJ1-1,TGTGCCAGCAGCGGAAGACAGGGCCGTGAAGCTTTCTTT,CASSGRQGREAFF
TRBV7-8,many,.,14,TRBJ2-1,TGTGCCAGCAGCTTACCTACACGTTACAATGAGCAGTTCTTC,CASSLPTRYNEQFF
TRBV11-3,many,.,13,TRBJ2-1,TGTGCCAGCAGCCAAGGGGGTTCCAATGAGCAGTTCTTC,CASSQGGSNEQFF
TRBV11-2,many,.,14,TRBJ1-4,TGTGCCAGCAGCTTAGAGAGGGTAAATGAAAAACTGTTTTTT,CASSLERVNEKLFF
TRBV3-1,few,.,13,TRBJ1-6,TGTGCCAGCAGCCAAGCGGAGGAAACACCCCTCCACTTT,CASSQAEETPLHF
TRBV11-3,.,.,14,TRBJ2-3,TGTGCCAGCAGCTTATATAGGGAATCAGATATGCAGTATTTT,CASSLYRESDMQYF
TRBV5-1,few,.,18,TRBJ2-5,TGCGCCAGCAGCTTGGGGAACCCGGGGACCGGCAGTACAAAGACCCAGTACTTC,CASSLGNPGTGSTKTQYF
TRBV20-1,many,TRBD1,12,TRBJ2-1,TGCAGTGCTGTCGGGACAGCAAATGAGCAGTTCTTC,CSAVGTANEQFF
TRBV20-1,many,.,16,TRBJ1-6,TGCAGTGCTAGAGGAACTACGCCAGCCACCGATTCACCCCTCCACTTT,CSARGTTPATDSPLHF
TRBV12-3/TRBV12-4,few,.,14,TRBJ2-4,TGTGCCAGCAGTTTCGACCGAGCCAAAAACATTCAGTACTTC,CASSFDRAKNIQYF
TRBV25-1,.,.,15,TRBJ2-5,TGTGCCAGCAGTGAGTCCTCAGGGAACCAAGAGACCCAGTACTTC,CASSESSGNQETQYF
TRBV20-1,many,.,15,TRBJ2-3,TGCAGTGCTAAAGGGTGGCAGGGAGCGACAGATACGCAGTATTTT,CSAKGWQGATDTQYF
TRBV16,.,.,15,TRBJ2-7,TGTGCCAGCAGCCAATTCGGGGAGCCAACCTACGAGCAGTACTTC,CASSQFGEPTYEQYF
TRBV20-1,few,.,14,TRBJ1-1,TGCAGTGCTTCCATCTGGGGCAGGGACACTGAAGCTTTCTTT,CSASIWGRDTEAFF
TRBV11-3,many,TRBD1,15,TRBJ2-3,TGTGCCAGCAGCCGCGGACAGGGGAGCGCAGATACGCAGTATTTT,CASSRGQGSADTQYF
TRBV4-2,.,TRBD2,16,TRBJ2-3,TGTGCCAGCAGCCAACCGACTAGCGGGGAGGCAGATACGCAGTATTTT,CASSQPTSGEADTQYF
TRBV15,few,TRBD1,14,TRBJ1-1,TGTGCCACCAGCAGAGTTACAGGGGGCGCCTCGGCTTTCTTT,CATSRVTGGASAFF
TRBV12-3/TRBV12-4,.,.,14,TRBJ2-1,TGTGCCAGCAGTCAACCCGGACATTACAATGAGCAGTTCTTC,CASSQPGHYNEQFF
TRBV20-1,many,.,16,TRBJ2-2,TGCAGTGCCCCTCCACCCCGGGGGTTTGGGACCGGGGAGCTGTTTTTT,CSAPPPRGFGTGELFF
TRBV4-1,few,TRBD2,16,TRBJ2-2,TGCGCCAGCAGCCTCCTACTAGCGGGGGTCACCGGGGAGCTGTTTTTT,CASSLLLAGVTGELFF
TRBV2,.,.,15,TRBJ2-7,TGTGCCAGCAGTGGAGGGGGGGACAGACCCTACGAGCAGTACTTC,CASSGGGDRPYEQYF
TRBV12-3/TRBV12-4,many,.,14,TRBJ2-6,TGTGCCAGCAGCTTAAGGTCTGGGGCCAACGTCCTGACTTTC,CASSLRSGANVLTF
TRBV7-6,few,.,15,TRBJ2-7,TGTGCCAGCAGCTTAGGACAGGAGGCACTCAACGAGCAGTACTTC,CASSLGQEALNEQYF
TRBV5-1,.,.,14,TRBJ2-7,TGCGCCAGCAGCTTGGGGGAACCCTCCTACGAGCAGTACTTC,CASSLGEPSYEQYF
TRBV25-1,.,TRBD1,16,TRBJ2-1,TGTGCCAGCAGTGAGGCTACAGGGGCCCTAGGCGATGAGCAGTTCTTC,CASSEATGALGDEQFF
TRBV6-1,few,.,15,TRBJ2-7,TGTGCCAGCAGTGAACGTGGGGGGGCAGTCTACGAGCAGTACTTC,CASSERGGAVYEQYF